This TCR beta chain came from a study of T cell responses to AZD1222 COVID-19 vaccine. Overall study: Second-dose intervals of approximately 4 or approximately 12 weeks were pooled. General study findings and limits: In a largely white British group with more females than males, clonal diversity was possibly underestimated.

Concerning this clone: Its antigen is unidentified.

Sequencing used immunoSEQ multiplex PCR; TCRdb keeps in-frame clones, though not all of them. The sample shows fewer than 120,000 clones, about 85% of them seen only once. CDR1 is MNHEY, CDR2 SMNVEV, per germline (reference sequence). The CDR3 has 14 residues. The ends lost 6 bases at V and 3 bases at J; junction bases unmatched: 2. Sample: peripheral blood, taken on day 0 of AZD1222 vaccination. This receptor was obtained from an adult in good health. This chain connects TRBV27 to TRBJ2-3; 11 bases agree with TRBD2. CDR3 residues: CASRGTSGTDTQYF. CDR3 nucleotides: TGTGCCAGCAGGGGGACTAGCGGAACAGATACGCAGTATTTT.